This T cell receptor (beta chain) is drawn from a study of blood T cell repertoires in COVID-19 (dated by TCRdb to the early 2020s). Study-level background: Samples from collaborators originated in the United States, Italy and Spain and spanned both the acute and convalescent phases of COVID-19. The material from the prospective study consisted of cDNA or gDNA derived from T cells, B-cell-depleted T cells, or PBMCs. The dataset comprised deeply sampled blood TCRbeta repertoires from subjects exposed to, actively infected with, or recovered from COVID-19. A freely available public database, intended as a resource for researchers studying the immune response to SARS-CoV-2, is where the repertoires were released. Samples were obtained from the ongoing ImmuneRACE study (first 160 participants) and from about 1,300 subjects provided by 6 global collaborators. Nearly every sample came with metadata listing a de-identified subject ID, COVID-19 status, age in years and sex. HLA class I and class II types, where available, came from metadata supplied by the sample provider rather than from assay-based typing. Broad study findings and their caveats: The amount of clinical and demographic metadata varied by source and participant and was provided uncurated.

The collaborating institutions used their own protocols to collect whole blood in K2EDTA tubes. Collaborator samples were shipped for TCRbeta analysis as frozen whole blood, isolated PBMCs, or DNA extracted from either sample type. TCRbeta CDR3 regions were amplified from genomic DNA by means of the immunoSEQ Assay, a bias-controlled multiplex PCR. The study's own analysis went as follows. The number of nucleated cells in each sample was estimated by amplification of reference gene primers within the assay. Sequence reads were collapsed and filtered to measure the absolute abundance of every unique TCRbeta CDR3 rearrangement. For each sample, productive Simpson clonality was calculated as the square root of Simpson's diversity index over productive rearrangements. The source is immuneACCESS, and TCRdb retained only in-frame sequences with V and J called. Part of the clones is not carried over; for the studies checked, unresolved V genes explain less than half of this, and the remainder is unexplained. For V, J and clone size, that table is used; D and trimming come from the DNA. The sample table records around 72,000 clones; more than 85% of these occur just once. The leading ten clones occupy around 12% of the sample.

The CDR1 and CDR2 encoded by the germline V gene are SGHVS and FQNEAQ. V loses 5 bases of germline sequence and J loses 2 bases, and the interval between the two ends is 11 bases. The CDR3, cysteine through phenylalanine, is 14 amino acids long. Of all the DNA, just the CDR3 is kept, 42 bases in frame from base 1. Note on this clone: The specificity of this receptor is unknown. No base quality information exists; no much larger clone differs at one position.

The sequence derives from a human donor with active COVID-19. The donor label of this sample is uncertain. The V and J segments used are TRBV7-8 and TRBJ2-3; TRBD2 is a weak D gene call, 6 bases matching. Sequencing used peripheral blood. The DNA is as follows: TGTGCCAGCAGCGCGGCGGGGAACACAGATACGCAGTATTTT. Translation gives CASSAAGNTDTQYF.